The TCR beta chain described here comes from a study of Ad26.COV2.S vaccination and SARS-CoV-2 variants. Study-wide context: Intramuscularly, Ad26.COV2.S was given either once or twice, 56 days apart.

Comment on this clone: Its antigen is currently unknown.

Study-wide results and limits: Measurement of non-spike TCR breadth gave similar results in vaccine and placebo recipients.

Treatment reported: roughly 20 received Ad26.COV2.S at low or high dose, single or two shots; about 5 received placebo; per-sample allocation not given. Sampling happened 63 days after the first vaccine or placebo injection. At a Boston site, the person donating was an adult of 18-55 years. The vaccine antigen was prefusion-stabilized Wuhan SARS-CoV-2 spike. With 1 base removed from V and 2 bases from J, the gap between germline ends came to 11 bases. CDR1 is KGHDR and CDR2 is SFDVKD in the germline V gene. The CDR3 consists of 16 residues. TCRdb keeps only in-frame clones here, not all; method: immunoSEQ multiplex PCR. The sample includes about 680,000 clones, approximately 88% of them seen just once.

The clonotype comes from a person aged 18-60 years who received the Ad26.COV2.S COVID-19 vaccine or a placebo. The genes are TRBV24-1 and TRBJ2-1; D may be TRBD2 (6 bases). This specimen was peripheral blood, taken in a trial of Ad26.COV2.S vaccine versus placebo. The DNA of the CDR3 is TGTGCCACCAGTGATTTTTCCGGGGGTCCCTACAATGAGCAGTTCTTC. Encoded protein: CATSDFSGGPYNEQFF.